This T cell receptor beta chain was recorded in a study of blood T cell repertoires in COVID-19 (dated by TCRdb to the early 2020s). In the study overall: Collaborator samples came from the United States, Italy and Spain and covered acute and convalescent phases of COVID-19. The prospective study material was composed of cDNA or gDNA derived from T cells, B-cell-depleted T cells, or PBMCs. Subjects who had been exposed to COVID-19, were actively infected with it, or had recovered from it provided the deeply sampled blood TCRbeta repertoires that made up the dataset. A freely available public database, intended as a resource for researchers studying the immune response to SARS-CoV-2, is where the repertoires were released. Samples were obtained from the ongoing ImmuneRACE study (first 160 participants) and from approximately 1,200 subjects provided by 6 global collaborators. Sample metadata almost always included a de-identified subject ID, COVID-19 status, age in years and sex. Where HLA class I and class II types were available, the types were taken from metadata supplied by the sample provider, not from assay-based typing. General findings and caveats noted by the study authors: How much clinical and demographic metadata was included differed by source and by participant, and the metadata was provided uncurated.

In the prospective study, participants were roughly 18 to 89 years old, resided in 24 geographic areas of the United States, and were enrolled through a virtual design. Cohort assignment in the prospective study relied on participant-reported clinical history from a screening survey and a study questionnaire. Recovered participants in ImmuneRACE Cohort 3 were defined as having two consecutive negative NP/OP PCR tests, clearance from a healthcare professional, or resolution of symptoms. In the prospective study, mobile phlebotomists collected whole blood, serum and a nasopharyngeal or oropharyngeal swab from each participant. Additional blood draws and questionnaires over an approximately 2-month period could optionally be provided by prospective study participants. Before DNA extraction, prospective study blood samples were shipped either frozen or at room temperature. TCRbeta CDR3 regions were amplified from genomic DNA by means of the immunoSEQ Assay, a bias-controlled multiplex PCR. Under the source paper's analysis protocol: Within the assay, amplification of reference gene primers was used to estimate how many nucleated cells each sample contained. To quantify the absolute abundance of each unique TCRbeta CDR3 rearrangement, sequence reads were collapsed and filtered. For each sample, productive Simpson clonality was calculated by taking the square root of Simpson's diversity index across productive rearrangements. TCRdb re-hosts the immuneACCESS table, in-frame sequences only. Its copies lack some clones; in the studies checked, an unresolved V gene accounts for under half of them, and the cause for the rest is not known. V and J calls and clone size are copied from that table; D and trimming were computed from the DNA. The sample contains about 430,000 clones, over 75% of them found a single time. The ten largest clonotypes hold 1% to 1.3% of the sample.

The CDR3 sequence holds 12 residues, the cysteine and phenylalanine included. The only DNA kept is the CDR3, 36 bases in frame from the first base. For this clone: Its antigen remains undetermined. Per-base qualities were not stored, and no clone one base away is much larger.

Sequenced sample: PBMCs or T cells enriched from blood (not recorded which). The chain is encoded by TRBV21-1 joined to TRBJ2-1; TRBD2 reflects the table's D call only, with no check against the DNA. TRBV21-1 is tagged as a pseudogene. The sequence came from a man under 40 who had recovered from COVID-19. This receptor carries the CDR3 CASNLIDNEQFF. In nucleotides, the sequence is TGTGCCAGCAACCTTATAGACAATGAGCAGTTCTTC.